This TCR beta chain was identified in a study of T cell repertoires in cytomegalovirus infection. Germline V gene lookup returns CDR1 SGHKS and CDR2 YYEKEE (reference sequence). The CDR3 length is 15 residues. Trimming left V 5 bases short and J 10 bases short, with 21 bases between. TCRdb redid the calling of the reads with MiXCR, one entry per CDR3 protein. The sample has roughly 730,000 distinct CDR3 sequences, 30% to 35% seen once. This clonotype has a handful of counts. Its antigen is unidentified. Sequenced material: cultured PBMCs, taken from culture after CMV antigen stimulation. The chain is built from TRBV5-5 and TRBJ1-4; a possible D gene is TRBD1 (6 bases). The clonotype was recovered from a human donor in good health (CMV status not recorded). Some clones in this sample may be carry-over from other donors' samples. The CDR3 DNA follows: TGTGCCAGCAGATCTACGGGGGCGAGCGACGGAAAACTGTTTTTT. Protein product: CASRSTGASDGKLFF.